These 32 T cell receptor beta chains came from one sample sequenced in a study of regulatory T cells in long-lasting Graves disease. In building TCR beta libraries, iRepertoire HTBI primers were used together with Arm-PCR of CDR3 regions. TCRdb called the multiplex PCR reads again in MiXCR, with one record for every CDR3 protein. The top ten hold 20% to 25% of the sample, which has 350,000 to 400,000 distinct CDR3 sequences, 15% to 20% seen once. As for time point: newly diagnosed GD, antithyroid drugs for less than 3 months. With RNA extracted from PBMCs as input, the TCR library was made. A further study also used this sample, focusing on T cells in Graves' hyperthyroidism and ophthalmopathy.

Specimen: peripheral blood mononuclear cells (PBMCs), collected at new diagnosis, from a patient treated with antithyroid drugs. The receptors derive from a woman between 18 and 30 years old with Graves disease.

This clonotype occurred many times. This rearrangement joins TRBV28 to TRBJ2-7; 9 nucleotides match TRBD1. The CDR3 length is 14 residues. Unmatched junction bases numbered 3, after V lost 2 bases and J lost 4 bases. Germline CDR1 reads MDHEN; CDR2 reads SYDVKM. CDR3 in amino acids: CASSLTGGVYEQYF. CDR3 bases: TGTGCCAGCAGTTTAACAGGGGGCGTATACGAGCAGTACTTC.

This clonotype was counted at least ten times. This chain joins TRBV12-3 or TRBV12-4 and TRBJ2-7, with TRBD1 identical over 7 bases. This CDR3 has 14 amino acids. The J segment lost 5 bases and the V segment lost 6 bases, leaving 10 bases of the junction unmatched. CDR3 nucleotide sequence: TGTGCCAGCAGACCAGGGACAGTACGGGACGAGCAGTACTTC. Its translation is CASRPGTVRDEQYF.

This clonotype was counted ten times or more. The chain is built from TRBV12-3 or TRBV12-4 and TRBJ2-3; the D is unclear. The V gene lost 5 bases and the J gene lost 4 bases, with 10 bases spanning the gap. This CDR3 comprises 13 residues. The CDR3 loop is CASSPVGPDTQYF. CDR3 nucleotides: TGTGCCAGCAGTCCGGTCGGCCCAGATACGCAGTATTTT.

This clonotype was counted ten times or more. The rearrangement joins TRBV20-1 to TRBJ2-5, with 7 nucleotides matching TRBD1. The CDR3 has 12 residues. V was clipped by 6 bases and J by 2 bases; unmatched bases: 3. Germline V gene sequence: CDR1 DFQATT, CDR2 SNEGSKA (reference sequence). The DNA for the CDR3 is TGCAGTGCCCCGGGACAGCAAGAGACCCAGTACTTC. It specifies CSAPGQQETQYF.

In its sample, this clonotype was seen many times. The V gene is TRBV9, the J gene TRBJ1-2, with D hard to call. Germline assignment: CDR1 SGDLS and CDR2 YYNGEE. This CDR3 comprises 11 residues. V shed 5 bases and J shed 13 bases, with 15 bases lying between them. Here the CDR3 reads CASRGKVDFTF. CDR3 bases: TGTGCCAGCAGGGGGAAGGTCGATTTCACCTTC.

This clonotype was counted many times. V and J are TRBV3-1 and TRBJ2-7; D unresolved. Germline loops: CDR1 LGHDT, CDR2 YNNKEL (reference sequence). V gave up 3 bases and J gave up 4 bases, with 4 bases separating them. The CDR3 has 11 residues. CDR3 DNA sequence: TGTGCCAGCAGCCACTTTTACGAGCAGTACTTC. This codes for CASSHFYEQYF.

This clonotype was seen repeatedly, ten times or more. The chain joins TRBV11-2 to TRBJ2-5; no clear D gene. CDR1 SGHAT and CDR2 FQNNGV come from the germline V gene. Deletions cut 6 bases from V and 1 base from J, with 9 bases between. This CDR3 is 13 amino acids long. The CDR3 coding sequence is TGTGCCAGCAGTAAGGGCCGCCAAGAGACCCAGTACTTC. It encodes CASSKGRQETQYF. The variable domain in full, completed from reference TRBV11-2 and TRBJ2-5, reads EAGVAQSPRYKIIEKRQSVAFWCNPISGHATLYWYQQILGQGPKLLIQFQNNGVVDDSQLPKDRFSAERLKGVDSTLKIQPAKLEDSAVYLCASSKGRQETQYFGPGTRLLVL.

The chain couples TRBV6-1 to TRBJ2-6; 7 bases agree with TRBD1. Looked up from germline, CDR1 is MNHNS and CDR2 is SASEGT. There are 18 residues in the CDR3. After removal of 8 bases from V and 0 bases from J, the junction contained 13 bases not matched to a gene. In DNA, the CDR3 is TGTGCCAGCGGATTACAGGGGAGCCCAATCTCTGGGGCCAACGTCCTGACTTTC. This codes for CASGLQGSPISGANVLTF.

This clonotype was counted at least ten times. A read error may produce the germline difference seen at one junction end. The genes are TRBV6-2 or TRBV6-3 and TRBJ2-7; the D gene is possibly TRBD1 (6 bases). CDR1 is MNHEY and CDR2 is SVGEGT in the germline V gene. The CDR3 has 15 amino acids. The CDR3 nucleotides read TGCGCCAGCAGTGAGTCGCGGGCAGGGGACCACGAGCAGTACTTC. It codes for CASSESRAGDHEQYF.

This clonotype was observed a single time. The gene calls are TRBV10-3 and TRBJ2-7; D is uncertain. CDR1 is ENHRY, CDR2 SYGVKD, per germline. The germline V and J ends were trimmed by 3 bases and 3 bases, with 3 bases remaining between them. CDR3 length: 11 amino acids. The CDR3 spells CAISEFYEQYF. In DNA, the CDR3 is TGTGCCATCAGTGAATTCTACGAGCAGTACTTC.

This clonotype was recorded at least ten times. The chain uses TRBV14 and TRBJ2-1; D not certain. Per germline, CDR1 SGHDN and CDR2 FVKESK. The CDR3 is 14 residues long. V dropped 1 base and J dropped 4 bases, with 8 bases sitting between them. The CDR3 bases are TGTGCCAGCAGCCAAGTGGAAGGGTACAATGAGCAGTTCTTC. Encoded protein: CASSQVEGYNEQFF.

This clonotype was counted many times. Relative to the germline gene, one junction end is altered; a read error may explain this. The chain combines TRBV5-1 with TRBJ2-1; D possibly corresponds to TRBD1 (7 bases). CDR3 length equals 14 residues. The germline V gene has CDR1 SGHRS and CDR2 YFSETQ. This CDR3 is CTSSAGQPYNEQFF. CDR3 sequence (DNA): TGCACCAGCAGCGCGGGACAGCCGTACAATGAGCAGTTCTTC.

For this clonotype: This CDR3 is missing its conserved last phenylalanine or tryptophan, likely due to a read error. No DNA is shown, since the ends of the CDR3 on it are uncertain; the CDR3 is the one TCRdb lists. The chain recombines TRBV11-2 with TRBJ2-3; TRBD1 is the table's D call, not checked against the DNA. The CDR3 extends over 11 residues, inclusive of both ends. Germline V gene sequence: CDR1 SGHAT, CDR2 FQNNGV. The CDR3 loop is CASSFRGLGTG.

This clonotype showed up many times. The CDR3 DNA sequence: TGCGCCAGCAGCTTGGAGGCTTGGGCCACTGAAGCTTTCTTT. Its translation: CASSLEAWATEAFF. The chain carries TRBV5-1 and TRBJ1-1; D is unresolved. Trimming took off 0 bases at V and 4 bases at J, with 10 bases between the two ends. CDR1 SGHRS and CDR2 YFSETQ come from the germline V gene. The CDR3 is made up of 14 amino acids.

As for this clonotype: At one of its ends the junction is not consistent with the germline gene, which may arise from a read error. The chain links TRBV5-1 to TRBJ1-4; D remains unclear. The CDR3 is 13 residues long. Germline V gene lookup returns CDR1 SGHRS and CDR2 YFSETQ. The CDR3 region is CASSEGGRSEGIF. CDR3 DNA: TGCGCCAGCAGCGAAGGTGGGAGATCTGAAGGGATTTTT.

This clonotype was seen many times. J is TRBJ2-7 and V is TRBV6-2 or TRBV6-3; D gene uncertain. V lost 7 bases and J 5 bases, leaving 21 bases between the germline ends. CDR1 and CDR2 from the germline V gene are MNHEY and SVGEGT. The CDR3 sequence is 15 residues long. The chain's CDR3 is CASIKTLVGLNEQYF. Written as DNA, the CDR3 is TGTGCCAGCATCAAAACGTTGGTAGGGTTGAACGAGCAGTACTTC.

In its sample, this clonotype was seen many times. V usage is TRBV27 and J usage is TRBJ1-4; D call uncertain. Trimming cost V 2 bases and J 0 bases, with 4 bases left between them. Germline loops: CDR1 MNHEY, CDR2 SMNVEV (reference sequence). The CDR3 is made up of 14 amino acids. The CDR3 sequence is CASSLVATNEKLFF. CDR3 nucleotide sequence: TGTGCCAGCAGTTTAGTTGCAACTAATGAAAAACTGTTTTTT.

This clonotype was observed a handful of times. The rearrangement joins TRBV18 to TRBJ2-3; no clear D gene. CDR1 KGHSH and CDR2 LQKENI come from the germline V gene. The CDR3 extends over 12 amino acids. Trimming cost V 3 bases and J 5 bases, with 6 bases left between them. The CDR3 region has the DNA TGTGCCAGCTCACCGCCCGGAGATACGCAGTATTTT. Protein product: CASSPPGDTQYF.

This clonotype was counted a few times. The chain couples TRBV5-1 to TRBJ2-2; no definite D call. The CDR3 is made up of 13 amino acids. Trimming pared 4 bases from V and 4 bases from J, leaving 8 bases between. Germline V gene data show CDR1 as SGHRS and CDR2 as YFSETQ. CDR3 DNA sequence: TGCGCCAGCAGCATCGACTTCACCGGGGAGCTGTTTTTT. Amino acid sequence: CASSIDFTGELFF.

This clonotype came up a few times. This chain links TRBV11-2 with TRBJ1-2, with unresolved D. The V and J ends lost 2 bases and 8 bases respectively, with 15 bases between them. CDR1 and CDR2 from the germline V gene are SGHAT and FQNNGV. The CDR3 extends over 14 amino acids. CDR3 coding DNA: TGTGCCAGCAGCTTACCCTACGGTCCCGTCGGCTACACCTTC. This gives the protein CASSLPYGPVGYTF.

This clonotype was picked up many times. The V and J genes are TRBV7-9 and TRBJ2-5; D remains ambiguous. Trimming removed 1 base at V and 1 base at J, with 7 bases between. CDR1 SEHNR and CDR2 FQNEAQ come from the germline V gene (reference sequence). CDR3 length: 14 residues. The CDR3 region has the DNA TGTGCCAGCAGCTTAGTTACAGCCCAAGAGACCCAGTACTTC. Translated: CASSLVTAQETQYF.

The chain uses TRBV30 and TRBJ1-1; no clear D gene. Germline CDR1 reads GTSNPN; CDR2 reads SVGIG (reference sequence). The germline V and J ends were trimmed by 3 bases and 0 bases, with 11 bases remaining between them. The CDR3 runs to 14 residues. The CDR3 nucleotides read TGTGCCTGGAGACAGCTTTCTATGAACACTGAAGCTTTCTTT. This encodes CAWRQLSMNTEAFF.

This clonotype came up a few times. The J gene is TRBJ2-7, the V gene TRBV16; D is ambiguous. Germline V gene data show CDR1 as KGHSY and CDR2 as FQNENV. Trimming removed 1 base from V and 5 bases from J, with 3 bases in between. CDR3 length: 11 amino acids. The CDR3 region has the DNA TGTGCCAGCAGCCAATTGAACGAGCAGTACTTC. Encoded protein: CASSQLNEQYF.

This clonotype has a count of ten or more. This CDR3 reads CASSELGTGDYGYTF. CDR3 bases: TGTGCCAGCAGTGAATTGGGGACAGGTGACTATGGCTACACCTTC. The chain combines TRBV2 with TRBJ1-2; 8 nucleotides match TRBD1. J gave up 3 bases and V 2 bases, and 5 bases lay outside the gene matches. In germline, CDR1 is SNHLY, CDR2 FYNNEI. The CDR3 is 15 amino acids.

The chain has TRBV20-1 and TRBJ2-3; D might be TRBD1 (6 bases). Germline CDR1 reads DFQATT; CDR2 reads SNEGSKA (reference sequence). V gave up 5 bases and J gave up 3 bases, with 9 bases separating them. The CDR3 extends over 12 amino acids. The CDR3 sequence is CSAPDSTDTQYF. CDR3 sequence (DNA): TGCAGTGCTCCGGACAGTACAGATACGCAGTATTTT.

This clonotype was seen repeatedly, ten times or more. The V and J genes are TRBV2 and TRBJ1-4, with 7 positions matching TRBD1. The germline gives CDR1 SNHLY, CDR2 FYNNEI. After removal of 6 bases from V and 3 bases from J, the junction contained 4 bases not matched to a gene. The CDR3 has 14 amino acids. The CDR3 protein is CASRGGTANEKLFF. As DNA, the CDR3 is TGTGCCAGCAGGGGGGGGACAGCTAATGAAAAACTGTTTTTT.

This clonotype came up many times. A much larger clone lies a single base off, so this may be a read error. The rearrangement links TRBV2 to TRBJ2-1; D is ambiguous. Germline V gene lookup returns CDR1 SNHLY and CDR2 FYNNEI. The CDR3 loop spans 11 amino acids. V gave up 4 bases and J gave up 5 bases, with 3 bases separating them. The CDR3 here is CASSVHNEQFF. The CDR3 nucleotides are TGTGCCAGCAGTGTCCACAATGAGCAGTTCTTC.

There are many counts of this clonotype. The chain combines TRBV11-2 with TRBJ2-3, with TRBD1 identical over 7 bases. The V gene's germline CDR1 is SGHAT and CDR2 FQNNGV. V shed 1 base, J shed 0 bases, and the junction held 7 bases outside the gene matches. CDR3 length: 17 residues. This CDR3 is CASSLVFRGISTDTQYF. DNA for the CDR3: TGTGCCAGCAGCTTAGTTTTCAGGGGGATTAGCACAGATACGCAGTATTTT.

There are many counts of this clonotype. CDR3 loop: CASSLWGADNNEQFF. CDR3 in DNA: TGCGCCAGCAGCTTGTGGGGGGCGGATAACAATGAGCAGTTCTTC. This rearrangement joins TRBV5-1 to TRBJ2-1; perhaps D is TRBD1 or TRBD2 (6 bases each). The CDR3 loop spans 15 amino acids. The V end lost 1 base, the J end lost 5 bases, and 13 bases lay between the germline ends. The germline gives CDR1 SGHRS, CDR2 YFSETQ.

The CDR3 is CSVRGGATNEKLFF. The CDR3 DNA is TGCAGCGTTAGGGGGGGGGCAACTAATGAAAAACTGTTTTTT. This chain uses TRBV29-1 with TRBJ1-4; maybe TRBD1 (6 bases). Trimming stripped 5 bases from V and 0 bases from J, with 10 bases between. CDR3 size: 14 residues. Germline V gives CDR1 SQVTM, CDR2 ANQGSEA.

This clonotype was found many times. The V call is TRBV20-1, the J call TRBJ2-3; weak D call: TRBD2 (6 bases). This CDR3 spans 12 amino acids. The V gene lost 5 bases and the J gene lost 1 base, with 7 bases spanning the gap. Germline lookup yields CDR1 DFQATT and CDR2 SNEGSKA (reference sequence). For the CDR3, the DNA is TGCAGTGCTCAGCGGGGCACAGATACGCAGTATTTT. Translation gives CSAQRGTDTQYF.

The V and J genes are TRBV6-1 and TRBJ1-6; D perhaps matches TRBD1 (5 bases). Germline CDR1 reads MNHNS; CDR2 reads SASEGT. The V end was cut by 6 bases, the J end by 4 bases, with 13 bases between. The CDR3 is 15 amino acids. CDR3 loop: CASRRVQGYNSPLHF. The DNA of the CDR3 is TGTGCCAGCAGGCGCGTCCAGGGTTATAATTCACCCCTCCACTTT.